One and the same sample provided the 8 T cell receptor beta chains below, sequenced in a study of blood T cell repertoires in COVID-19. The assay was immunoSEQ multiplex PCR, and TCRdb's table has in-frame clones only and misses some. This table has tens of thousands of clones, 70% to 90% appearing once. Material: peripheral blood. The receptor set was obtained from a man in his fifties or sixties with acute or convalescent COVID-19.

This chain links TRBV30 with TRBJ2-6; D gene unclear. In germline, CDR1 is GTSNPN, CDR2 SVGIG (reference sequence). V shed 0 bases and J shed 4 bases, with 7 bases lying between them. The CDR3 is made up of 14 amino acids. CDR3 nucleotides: TGTGCCTGGAGTGTGGCTTTCGGGGCCAACGTCCTGACTTTC. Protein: CAWSVAFGANVLTF.

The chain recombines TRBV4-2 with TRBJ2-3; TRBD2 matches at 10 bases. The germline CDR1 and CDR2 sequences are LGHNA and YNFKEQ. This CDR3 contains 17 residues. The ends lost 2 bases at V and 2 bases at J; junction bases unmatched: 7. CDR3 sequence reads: CASSQTPTSGVTDTQYF. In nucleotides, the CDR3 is TGTGCCAGCAGCCAAACACCAACTAGCGGGGTCACAGATACGCAGTATTTT.

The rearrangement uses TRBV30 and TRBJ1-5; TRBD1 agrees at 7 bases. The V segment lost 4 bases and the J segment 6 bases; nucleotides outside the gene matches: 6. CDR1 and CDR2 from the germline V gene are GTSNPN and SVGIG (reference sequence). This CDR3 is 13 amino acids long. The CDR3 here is CAWTNYRGQPQHF. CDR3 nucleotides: TGTGCCTGGACAAACTACAGGGGTCAGCCCCAGCATTTT.

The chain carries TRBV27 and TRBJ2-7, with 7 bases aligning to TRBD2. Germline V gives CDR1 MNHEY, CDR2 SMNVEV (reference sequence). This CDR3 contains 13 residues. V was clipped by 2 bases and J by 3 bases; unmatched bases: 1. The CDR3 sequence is CASSLGGVYEQYF. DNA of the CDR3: TGTGCCAGCAGTTTAGGGGGGGTCTACGAGCAGTACTTC.

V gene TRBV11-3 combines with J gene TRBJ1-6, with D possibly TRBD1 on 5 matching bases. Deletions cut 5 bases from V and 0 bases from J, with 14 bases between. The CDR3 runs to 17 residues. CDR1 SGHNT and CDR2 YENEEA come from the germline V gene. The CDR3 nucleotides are TGTGCCAGCAGCCCCCAGGACATCGTCTCCTATAATTCACCCCTCCACTTT. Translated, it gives CASSPQDIVSYNSPLHF.

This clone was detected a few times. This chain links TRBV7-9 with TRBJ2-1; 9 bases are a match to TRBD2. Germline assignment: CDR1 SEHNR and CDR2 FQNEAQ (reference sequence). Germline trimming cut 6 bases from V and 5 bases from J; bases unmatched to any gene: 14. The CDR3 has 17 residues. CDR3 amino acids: CASRPGGRREGNNEQFF. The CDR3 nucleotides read TGTGCCAGCAGGCCCGGAGGCCGGCGGGAGGGGAACAATGAGCAGTTCTTC. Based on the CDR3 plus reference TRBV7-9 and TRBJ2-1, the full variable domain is DTGVSQNPRHKITKRGQNVTFRCDPISEHNRLYWYRQTLGQGPEFLTYFQNEAQLEKSRLLSDRFSAERPKGSFSTLEIQRTEQGDSAMYLCASRPGGRREGNNEQFFGPGTRLTVL.

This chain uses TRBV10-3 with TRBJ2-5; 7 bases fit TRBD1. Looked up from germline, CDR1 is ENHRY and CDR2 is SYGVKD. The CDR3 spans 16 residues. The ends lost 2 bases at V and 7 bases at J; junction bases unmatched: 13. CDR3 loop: CAISEPTATGWGTQYF. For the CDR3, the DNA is TGTGCCATCAGTGAGCCGACCGCGACAGGGTGGGGGACCCAGTACTTC.

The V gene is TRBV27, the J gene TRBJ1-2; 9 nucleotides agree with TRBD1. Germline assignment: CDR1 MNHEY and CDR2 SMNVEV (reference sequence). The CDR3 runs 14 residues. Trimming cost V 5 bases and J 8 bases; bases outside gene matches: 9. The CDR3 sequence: CASSLAHTGGGYTF. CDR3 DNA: TGTGCCAGCAGTCTCGCCCATACAGGGGGCGGCTACACCTTC.